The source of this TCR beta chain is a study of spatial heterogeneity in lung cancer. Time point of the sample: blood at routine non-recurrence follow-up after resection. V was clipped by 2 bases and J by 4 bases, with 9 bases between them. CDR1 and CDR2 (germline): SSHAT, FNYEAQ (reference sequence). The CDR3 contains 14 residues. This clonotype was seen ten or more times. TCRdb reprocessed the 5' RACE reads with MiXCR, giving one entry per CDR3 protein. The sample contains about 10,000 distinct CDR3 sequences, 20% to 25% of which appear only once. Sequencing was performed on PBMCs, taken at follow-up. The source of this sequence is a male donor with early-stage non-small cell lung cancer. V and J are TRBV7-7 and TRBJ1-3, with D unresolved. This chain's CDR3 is CASSLRPDGNTIYF. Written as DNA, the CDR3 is TGTGCCAGCAGCTTAAGGCCGGACGGAAACACCATATATTTT.